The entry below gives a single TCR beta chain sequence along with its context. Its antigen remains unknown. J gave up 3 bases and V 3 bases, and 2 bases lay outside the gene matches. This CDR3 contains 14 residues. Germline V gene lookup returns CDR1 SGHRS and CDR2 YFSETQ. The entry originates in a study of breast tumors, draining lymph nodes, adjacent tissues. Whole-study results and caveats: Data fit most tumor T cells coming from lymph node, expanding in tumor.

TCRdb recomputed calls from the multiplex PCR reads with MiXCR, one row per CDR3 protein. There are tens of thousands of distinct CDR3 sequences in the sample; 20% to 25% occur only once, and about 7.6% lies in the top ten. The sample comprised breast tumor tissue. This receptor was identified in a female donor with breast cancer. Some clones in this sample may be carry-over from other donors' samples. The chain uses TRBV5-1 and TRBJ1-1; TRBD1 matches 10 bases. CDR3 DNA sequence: TGCGCCAGCAGCTGGGACAGGGGTGACACTGAAGCTTTCTTT. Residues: CASSWDRGDTEAFF.